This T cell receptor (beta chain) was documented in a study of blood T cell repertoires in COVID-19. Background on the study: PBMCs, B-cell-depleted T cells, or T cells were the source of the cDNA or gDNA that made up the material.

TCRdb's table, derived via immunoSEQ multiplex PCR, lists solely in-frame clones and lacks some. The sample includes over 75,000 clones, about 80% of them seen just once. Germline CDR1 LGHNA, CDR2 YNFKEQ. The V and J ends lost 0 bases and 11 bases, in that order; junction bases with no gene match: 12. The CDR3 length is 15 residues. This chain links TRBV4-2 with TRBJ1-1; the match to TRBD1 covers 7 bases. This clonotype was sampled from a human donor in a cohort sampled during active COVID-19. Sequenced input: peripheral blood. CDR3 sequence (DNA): TGTGCCAGCAGCCAAGAAAGTAGAGGGGGCGCCGGGGCTTTCTTT. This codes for CASSQESRGGAGAFF.